A selection of T cell receptor beta chains follows, all from one sample in a study of blood T cell repertoires in COVID-19. Generated by immunoSEQ multiplex PCR, the TCRdb table keeps only in-frame clones and is missing some. The sample has about 150,000 clones, about 86% seen once. Sequenced material: peripheral blood. The origin of the receptors is a man between 70 and 80 years old with acute or convalescent COVID-19. Both conserved end residues are part of each CDR3. Fields, in order: D gene, J gene, clone size, V gene, CDR3 protein, CDR3 DNA. A D gene is named only where the DNA matches it firmly. The size of a clone is reported for some rows only, either as once, few or many, or as a class for expanded clones.

d_call: TRBD1; j_call: TRBJ2-2; clone_size: once; v_call: TRBV7-2; cdr3_aa: CASSSETGRAGELFF; cdr3_nt: TGTGCCAGCAGCTCGGAGACAGGGCGGGCCGGGGAGCTGTTTTTT
d_call: TRBD2; j_call: TRBJ2-5; clone_size: -; v_call: TRBV24-1; cdr3_aa: CATSDLAGGYQETQYF; cdr3_nt: TGTGCCACCAGTGATCTAGCGGGAGGCTACCAAGAGACCCAGTACTTC
d_call: TRBD1; j_call: TRBJ1-4; clone_size: -; v_call: TRBV18; cdr3_aa: CASSKDRTNEKLFF; cdr3_nt: TGTGCCAGCTCAAAGGACAGGACTAATGAAAAACTGTTTTTT
d_call: -; j_call: TRBJ2-1; clone_size: -; v_call: TRBV11-3; cdr3_aa: CASSLSRGSNEQFF; cdr3_nt: TGTGCCAGCAGCCTCTCCAGGGGAAGCAATGAGCAGTTCTTC
d_call: TRBD2; j_call: TRBJ2-7; clone_size: -; v_call: TRBV5-1; cdr3_aa: CASSSGTSGSLNEQYF; cdr3_nt: TGCGCCAGCAGCTCAGGGACTAGCGGGAGTTTAAACGAGCAGTACTTC
d_call: TRBD1; j_call: TRBJ1-2; clone_size: -; v_call: TRBV15; cdr3_aa: CATSRDPQGAGYGYTF; cdr3_nt: TGTGCCACCAGCAGAGATCCACAGGGGGCCGGTTATGGCTACACCTTC
d_call: -; j_call: TRBJ2-1; clone_size: -; v_call: TRBV29-1; cdr3_aa: CSVGAGYNEQFF; cdr3_nt: TGCAGCGTTGGGGCTGGCTACAATGAGCAGTTCTTC
d_call: -; j_call: TRBJ2-7; clone_size: -; v_call: TRBV12-3/TRBV12-4; cdr3_aa: CASSGGPLEQYF; cdr3_nt: TGTGCCAGCAGCGGGGGACCGCTCGAGCAGTACTTC
d_call: -; j_call: TRBJ2-2; clone_size: -; v_call: TRBV19; cdr3_aa: CASSLSRDFLTGELFF; cdr3_nt: TGTGCCAGTAGTCTTTCCCGGGACTTCCTAACCGGGGAGCTGTTTTTT
d_call: -; j_call: TRBJ2-3; clone_size: -; v_call: TRBV5-4; cdr3_aa: CASSPGQSSTDTQYF; cdr3_nt: TGTGCCAGCAGCCCAGGACAGTCTAGCACAGATACGCAGTATTTT
d_call: -; j_call: TRBJ2-2; clone_size: -; v_call: TRBV2; cdr3_aa: CASSAAQGGTGELFF; cdr3_nt: TGTGCCAGCAGTGCGGCTCAGGGCGGCACCGGGGAGCTGTTTTTT
d_call: -; j_call: TRBJ2-7; clone_size: -; v_call: TRBV6-2/TRBV6-3; cdr3_aa: CASSYPGAKRYEQYF; cdr3_nt: TGTGCCAGCAGTTACCCAGGGGCCAAGCGGTACGAGCAGTACTTC
d_call: TRBD2; j_call: TRBJ2-1; clone_size: -; v_call: TRBV19; cdr3_aa: CASSIRVTSGRINEQFF; cdr3_nt: TGTGCCAGTAGTATTAGGGTGACTAGCGGGAGGATTAATGAGCAGTTCTTC
d_call: -; j_call: TRBJ1-6; clone_size: -; v_call: TRBV19; cdr3_aa: CASSIESSYNSPLHF; cdr3_nt: TGTGCCAGTAGTATAGAGAGCTCCTATAATTCACCCCTCCACTTT
d_call: -; j_call: TRBJ2-1; clone_size: once; v_call: TRBV4-1; cdr3_aa: CASTHPAGIYNEQFF; cdr3_nt: TGCGCCAGCACCCACCCTGCAGGCATCTACAATGAGCAGTTCTTC
d_call: -; j_call: TRBJ1-5; clone_size: -; v_call: TRBV2; cdr3_aa: CASRGLYSNQPQHF; cdr3_nt: TGTGCCAGCAGGGGACTCTATAGCAATCAGCCCCAGCATTTT
d_call: TRBD2; j_call: TRBJ2-2; clone_size: once; v_call: TRBV19; cdr3_aa: CASSMGTSSYTGELFF; cdr3_nt: TGTGCCAGTAGTATGGGGACTAGCAGCTACACCGGGGAGCTGTTTTTT
d_call: TRBD2; j_call: TRBJ2-7; clone_size: -; v_call: TRBV9; cdr3_aa: CASSVGDGLAASYEQYF; cdr3_nt: TGTGCCAGCAGCGTAGGGGATGGGCTAGCGGCCTCCTACGAGCAGTACTTC
d_call: -; j_call: TRBJ2-7; clone_size: -; v_call: TRBV23-1; cdr3_aa: CAREGITGHSYEQYF; cdr3_nt: TGCGCCAGAGAGGGGATCACAGGGCACTCCTACGAGCAGTACTTC
d_call: TRBD1; j_call: TRBJ2-7; clone_size: -; v_call: TRBV20-1; cdr3_aa: CSASGTGDEQYF; cdr3_nt: TGCAGTGCTAGTGGGACAGGGGACGAGCAGTACTTC
d_call: TRBD2; j_call: TRBJ2-2; clone_size: -; v_call: TRBV4-2; cdr3_aa: CASSQAGTTNTGELFF; cdr3_nt: TGTGCCAGCAGCCAGGCCGGGACTACGAACACCGGGGAGCTGTTTTTT
d_call: -; j_call: TRBJ2-5; clone_size: -; v_call: TRBV19; cdr3_aa: CASSIKAQETQYF; cdr3_nt: TGTGCCAGTAGTATTAAAGCTCAAGAGACCCAGTACTTC
d_call: TRBD2; j_call: TRBJ2-1; clone_size: -; v_call: TRBV9; cdr3_aa: CASSVEAGWIDEQFF; cdr3_nt: TGTGCCAGCAGCGTAGAAGCGGGATGGATCGATGAGCAGTTCTTC
d_call: TRBD1; j_call: TRBJ1-1; clone_size: -; v_call: TRBV9; cdr3_aa: CASSPRTGNTEAFF; cdr3_nt: TGTGCCAGCAGCCCCCGGACAGGCAACACTGAAGCTTTCTTT
d_call: TRBD2; j_call: TRBJ2-7; clone_size: -; v_call: TRBV11-2; cdr3_aa: CASSTLKGTRNYEQYF; cdr3_nt: TGTGCCAGCAGCACCCTCAAGGGGACTAGGAACTACGAGCAGTACTTC
d_call: TRBD2; j_call: TRBJ2-3; clone_size: -; v_call: TRBV25-1; cdr3_aa: CASTIAGVTDTQYF; cdr3_nt: TGTGCCAGCACCATAGCGGGGGTCACAGATACGCAGTATTTT
d_call: -; j_call: TRBJ1-6; clone_size: few; v_call: TRBV4-1; cdr3_aa: CASSQAPGANSYNSPLHF; cdr3_nt: TGCGCCAGCAGCCAAGCTCCAGGGGCGAACTCCTATAATTCACCCCTCCACTTT